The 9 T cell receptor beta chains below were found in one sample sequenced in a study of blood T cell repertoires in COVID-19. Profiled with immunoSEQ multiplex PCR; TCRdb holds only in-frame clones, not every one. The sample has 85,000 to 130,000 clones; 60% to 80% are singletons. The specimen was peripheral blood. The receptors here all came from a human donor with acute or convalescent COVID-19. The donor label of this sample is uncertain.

CDR3 DNA sequence: TGTGCCAGCAGCCAAGGGGGACAGCCGTCCTACGAGCAGTACTTC. It codes for CASSQGGQPSYEQYF. V usage is TRBV3-1 (or the pseudogene TRBV3-2) and J usage is TRBJ2-7; 7 bases map to TRBD1. Germline V lookup: CDR1 LGHDT, CDR2 YNNKEL (reference sequence). The CDR3 runs 15 residues. V lost 1 base, J lost 1 base, and 4 bases stayed unmatched.

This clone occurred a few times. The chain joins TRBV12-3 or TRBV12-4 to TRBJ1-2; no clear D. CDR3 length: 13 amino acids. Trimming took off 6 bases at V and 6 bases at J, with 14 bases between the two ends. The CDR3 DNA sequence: TGTGCCAGCAGGCTACAACAGAGTGATGGCTACACCTTC. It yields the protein CASRLQQSDGYTF.

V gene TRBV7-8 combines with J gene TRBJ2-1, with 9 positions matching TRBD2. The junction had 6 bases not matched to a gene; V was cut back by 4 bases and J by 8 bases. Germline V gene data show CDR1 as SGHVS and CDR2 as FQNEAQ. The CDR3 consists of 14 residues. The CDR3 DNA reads TGTGCCAGCAGCTGGGCGGGGGGGCAGCATGAGCAGTTCTTC. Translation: CASSWAGGQHEQFF.

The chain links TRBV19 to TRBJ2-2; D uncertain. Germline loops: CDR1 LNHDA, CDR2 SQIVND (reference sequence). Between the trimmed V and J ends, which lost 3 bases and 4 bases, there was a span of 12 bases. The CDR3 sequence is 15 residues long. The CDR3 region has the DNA TGTGCCAGTAGTATGGGTCAGGTGCGCACCGGGGAGCTGTTTTTT. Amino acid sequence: CASSMGQVRTGELFF.

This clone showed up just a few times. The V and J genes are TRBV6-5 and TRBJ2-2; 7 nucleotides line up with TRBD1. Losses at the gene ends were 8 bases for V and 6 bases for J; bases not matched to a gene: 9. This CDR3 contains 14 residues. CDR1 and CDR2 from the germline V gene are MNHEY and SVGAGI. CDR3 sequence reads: CASREQGTAGELFF. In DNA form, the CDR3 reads TGTGCCAGCCGGGAACAGGGGACAGCCGGGGAGCTGTTTTTT.

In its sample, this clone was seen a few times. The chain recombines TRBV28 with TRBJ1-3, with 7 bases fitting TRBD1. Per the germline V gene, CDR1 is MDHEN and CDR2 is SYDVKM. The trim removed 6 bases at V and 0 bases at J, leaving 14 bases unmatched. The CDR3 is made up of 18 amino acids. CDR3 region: CASSYLTLTGTSGNTIYF. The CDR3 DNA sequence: TGTGCCAGCAGCTACCTTACCCTGACAGGGACCTCTGGAAACACCATATATTTT. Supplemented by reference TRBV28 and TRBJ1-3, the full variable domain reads DVKVTQSSRYLVKRTGEKVFLECVQDMDHENMFWYRQDPGLGLRLIYFSYDVKMKEKGDIPEGYSVSREKKERFSLILESASTNQTSMYLCASSYLTLTGTSGNTIYFGEGSWLTVV.

The CDR3 is CASSQPGLANIQYF. CDR3 nucleotide sequence: TGTGCCAGCAGCCAACCGGGACTGGCGAACATTCAGTACTTC. The chain carries TRBV3-1 (or the pseudogene TRBV3-2) and TRBJ2-4, with D possibly TRBD2 on 6 matching bases. The germline V gene encodes CDR1 LGHDT and CDR2 YNNKEL (reference sequence). The CDR3 totals 14 residues. Trimming took off 2 bases at V and 7 bases at J, with 12 bases between the two ends.

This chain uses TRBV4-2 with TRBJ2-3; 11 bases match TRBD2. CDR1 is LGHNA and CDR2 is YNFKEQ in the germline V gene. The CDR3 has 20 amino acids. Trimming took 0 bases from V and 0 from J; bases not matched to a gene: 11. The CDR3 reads CASSQDRWASGGLSTDTQYF. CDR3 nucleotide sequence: TGTGCCAGCAGCCAAGACCGGTGGGCTAGCGGGGGGTTAAGCACAGATACGCAGTATTTT.

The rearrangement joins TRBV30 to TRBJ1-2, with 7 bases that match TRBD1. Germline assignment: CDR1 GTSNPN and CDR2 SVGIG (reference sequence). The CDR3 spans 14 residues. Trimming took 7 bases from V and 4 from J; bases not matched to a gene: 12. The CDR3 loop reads CASTGAVLGYGYTF. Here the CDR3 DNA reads TGTGCCTCCACAGGGGCAGTCTTGGGCTATGGCTACACCTTC.